The entry below describes one T cell receptor beta chain. Its specific antigen is unknown. No base quality information exists; no much larger clone differs at one position. The data belong to a study of control samples from healthy donors and cancer patients (dated by TCRdb to about 2020). The germline V gene yields SQVTM for CDR1 and ANQGSEA for CDR2. V is reduced by 3 bases and J by 0 bases, leaving a spacing of 9 bases between them. There are 14 amino acids in the CDR3, from cysteine to phenylalanine inclusive. Of all the DNA, just the CDR3 is kept, 42 bases in frame from base 1. Library method: the immunoSEQ multiplex PCR assay. The table was pulled from immuneACCESS by TCRdb, which kept in-frame rearrangements only. Such tables lose some clones; where checked, under half of the loss comes from unresolved V genes, and the rest has no known cause. For this sample the table gives 150,000 to 160,000 clones, of which over 85% were detected only once. The ten largest clones represent around 6.2% of the sample.

This TCR derives from a man between 35 and 55 years old in good health. The sample taken for sequencing was blood. Here the chain combines TRBV29-1 and TRBJ2-1; no D gene is confidently identified. CDR3 protein: CSVETASSYNEQFF. The nucleotides read TGCAGCGTTGAGACGGCGAGCTCCTACAATGAGCAGTTCTTC.